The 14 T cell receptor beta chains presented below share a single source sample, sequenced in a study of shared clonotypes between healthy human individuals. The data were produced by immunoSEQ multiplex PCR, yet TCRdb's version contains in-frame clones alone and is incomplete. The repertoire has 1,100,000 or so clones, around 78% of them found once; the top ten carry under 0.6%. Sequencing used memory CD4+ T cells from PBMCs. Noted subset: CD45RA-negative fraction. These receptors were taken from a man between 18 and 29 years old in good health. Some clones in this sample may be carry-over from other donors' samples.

The CDR3: CATGGGGTDTQYF. The CDR3 DNA reads as TGTGCCACCGGGGGCGGAGGGACAGATACGCAGTATTTT. The chain combines TRBV15 with TRBJ2-3, with D perhaps given as TRBD1 or TRBD2 (6 bases each). The CDR3 is 13 amino acids. V shed 8 bases and J shed 3 bases, with 12 bases lying between them. Per the germline V gene, CDR1 is LNHNV and CDR2 is YYDKDF (reference sequence).

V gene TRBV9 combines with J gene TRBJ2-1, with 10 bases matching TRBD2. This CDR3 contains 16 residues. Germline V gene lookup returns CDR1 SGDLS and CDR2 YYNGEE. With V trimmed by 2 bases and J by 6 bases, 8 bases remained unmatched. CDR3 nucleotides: TGTGCCAGCAGCGTGAAGTCTAGCGGGAGATTCAATGAGCAGTTCTTC. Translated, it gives CASSVKSSGRFNEQFF.

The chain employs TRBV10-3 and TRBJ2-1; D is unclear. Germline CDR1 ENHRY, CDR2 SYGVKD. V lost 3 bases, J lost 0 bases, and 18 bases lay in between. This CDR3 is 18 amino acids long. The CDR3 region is CAISDLDPTGGSYNEQFF. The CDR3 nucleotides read TGTGCCATCAGTGATCTCGACCCGACGGGCGGCTCCTACAATGAGCAGTTCTTC.

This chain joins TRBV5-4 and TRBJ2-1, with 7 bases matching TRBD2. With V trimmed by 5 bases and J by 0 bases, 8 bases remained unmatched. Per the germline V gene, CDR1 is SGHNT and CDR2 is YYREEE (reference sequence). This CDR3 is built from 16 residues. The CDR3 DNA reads TGTGCCAGCAGACTAGTTTCGGGGGGCTCCTACAATGAGCAGTTCTTC. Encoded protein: CASRLVSGGSYNEQFF.

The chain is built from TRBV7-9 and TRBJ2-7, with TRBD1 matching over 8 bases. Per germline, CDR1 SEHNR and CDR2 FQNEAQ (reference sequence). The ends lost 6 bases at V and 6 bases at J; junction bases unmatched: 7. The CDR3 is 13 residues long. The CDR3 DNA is TGTGCCAGCAGACGGACAGGGCTACGCGAGCAGTACTTC. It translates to CASRRTGLREQYF.

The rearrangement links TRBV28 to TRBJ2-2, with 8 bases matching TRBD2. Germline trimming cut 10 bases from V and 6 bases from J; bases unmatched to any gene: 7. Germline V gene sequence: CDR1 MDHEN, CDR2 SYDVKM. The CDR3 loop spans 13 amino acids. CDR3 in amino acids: CATRSGGSGELFF. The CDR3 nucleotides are TGTGCCACCCGAAGCGGGGGCTCCGGGGAGCTGTTTTTT. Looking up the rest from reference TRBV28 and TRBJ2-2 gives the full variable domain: DVKVTQSSRYLVKRTGEKVFLECVQDMDHENMFWYRQDPGLGLRLIYFSYDVKMKEKGDIPEGYSVSREKKERFSLILESASTNQTSMYLCATRSGGSGELFFGEGSRLTVL.

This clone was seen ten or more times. This chain's CDR3 is CASSLNNVISPGTMGGELFF. CDR3 bases: TGCGCCAGCAGCTTGAATAACGTCATTTCTCCCGGGACTATGGGCGGGGAGCTGTTTTTT. V and J are TRBV5-1 and TRBJ2-2, with TRBD2 matching over 7 bases. The CDR3 spans 20 residues. CDR1 and CDR2 (germline): SGHRS, YFSETQ. The trim removed 1 base at V and 7 bases at J, leaving 22 bases unmatched.

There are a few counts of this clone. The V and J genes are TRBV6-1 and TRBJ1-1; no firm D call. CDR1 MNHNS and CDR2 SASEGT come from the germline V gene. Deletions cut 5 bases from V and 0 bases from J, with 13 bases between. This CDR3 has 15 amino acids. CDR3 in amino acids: CASSLNSRMNTEAFF. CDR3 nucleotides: TGTGCCAGCAGTCTTAACAGCCGTATGAACACTGAAGCTTTCTTT.

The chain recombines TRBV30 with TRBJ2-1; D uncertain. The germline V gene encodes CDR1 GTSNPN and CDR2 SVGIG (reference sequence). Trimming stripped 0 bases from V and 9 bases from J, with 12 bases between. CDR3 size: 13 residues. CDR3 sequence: CAWSVNLRAEQFF. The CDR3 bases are TGTGCCTGGAGTGTCAACCTCCGGGCTGAGCAGTTCTTC.

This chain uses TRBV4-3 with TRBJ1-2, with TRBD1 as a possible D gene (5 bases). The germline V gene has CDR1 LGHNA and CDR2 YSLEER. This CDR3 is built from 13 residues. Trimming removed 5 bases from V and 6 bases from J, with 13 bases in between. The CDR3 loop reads CASSYRGLDGYTF. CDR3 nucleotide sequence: TGCGCCAGCAGCTACCGGGGGTTAGATGGCTACACCTTC.

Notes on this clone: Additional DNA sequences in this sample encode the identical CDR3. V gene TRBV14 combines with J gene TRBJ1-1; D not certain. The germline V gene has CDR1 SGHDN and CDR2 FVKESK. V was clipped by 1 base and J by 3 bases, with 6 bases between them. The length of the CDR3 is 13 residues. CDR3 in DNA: TGTGCCAGCAGCCAAGGGCTGGACACTGAAGCTTTCTTT. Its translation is CASSQGLDTEAFF. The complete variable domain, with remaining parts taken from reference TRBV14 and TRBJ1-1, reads EAGVTQFPSHSVIEKGQTVTLRCDPISGHDNLYWYRRVMGKEIKFLLHFVKESKQDESGMPNNRFLAERTGGTYSTLKVQPAELEDSGVYFCASSQGLDTEAFFGQGTRLTVV.

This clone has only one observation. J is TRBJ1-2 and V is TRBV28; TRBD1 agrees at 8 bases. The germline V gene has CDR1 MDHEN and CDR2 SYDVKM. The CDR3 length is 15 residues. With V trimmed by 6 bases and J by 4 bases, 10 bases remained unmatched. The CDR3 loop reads CASRTLQGGSYGYTF. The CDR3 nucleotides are TGTGCCAGCAGAACTCTACAGGGGGGTAGCTATGGCTACACCTTC.

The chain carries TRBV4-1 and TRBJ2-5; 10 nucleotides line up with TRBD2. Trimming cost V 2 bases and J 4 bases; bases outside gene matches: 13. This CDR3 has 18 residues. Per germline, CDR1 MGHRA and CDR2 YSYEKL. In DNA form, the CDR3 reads TGCGCCAGCAGCCAACAAGAAGGGGCTAGCGGGAGATTAGAGACCCAGTACTTC. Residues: CASSQQEGASGRLETQYF.

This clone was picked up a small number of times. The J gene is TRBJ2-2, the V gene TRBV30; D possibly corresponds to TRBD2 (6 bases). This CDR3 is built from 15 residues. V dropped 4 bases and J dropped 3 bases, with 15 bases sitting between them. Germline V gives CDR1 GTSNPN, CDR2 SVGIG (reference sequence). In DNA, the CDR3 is TGTGCCTGGAACGGGAGCCCAACGGACACCGGGGAGCTGTTTTTT. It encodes CAWNGSPTDTGELFF.